The 15 T cell receptor beta chains presented below share a single source sample, sequenced in a study of T cells in Graves' hyperthyroidism and ophthalmopathy. What was amplified from RNA transcripts were TCR beta CDR3 regions. The HTBI primer set served for first-round RT-PCR of the TCR CDR3. TCRdb re-called the multiplex PCR reads through MiXCR, storing one row per CDR3 protein. The sample includes a few hundred thousand distinct CDR3 sequences, 40% to 55% of them seen just once. Sequenced: peripheral blood or thyroid tissue (not recorded which). Receptors originate from a woman between 18 and 29 years old with Graves' hyperthyroidism.

In the case of this clonotype: This clone may be a read error of a much larger clone one base away. The V and J genes are TRBV6-1 and TRBJ2-6; D not certain. The germline V gene encodes CDR1 MNHNS and CDR2 SASEGT. There are 15 residues in the CDR3. The CDR3 nucleotides read TGTACCAGCAGTTACTCCATATTGAGAGCCAACGTCCTGACTTTC. It specifies CTSSYSILRANVLTF.

This clonotype appeared many times. The chain links TRBV6-4 to TRBJ2-2, with D maybe TRBD1 (6 bases). The germline V gene encodes CDR1 MRHNA and CDR2 SNTAGT. Trimming removed 6 bases at V and 3 bases at J, with 11 bases between. This CDR3 spans 14 amino acids. CDR3 sequence (DNA): TGTGCCAGCAGCCGAGAGGGGGACACCGGGGAGCTGTTTTTT. Encoded protein: CASSREGDTGELFF.

This clonotype was picked up one time. The chain is built from TRBV2 and TRBJ2-2; D not resolved. Trimming left V 3 bases short and J 8 bases short, with 7 bases between. Germline assignment: CDR1 SNHLY and CDR2 FYNNEI. The CDR3 runs to 12 residues. This CDR3 is CASSDGAGELFF. CDR3 in DNA: TGTGCCAGCAGTGATGGAGCGGGGGAGCTGTTTTTT.

A note on this clonotype: The DNA is omitted, as the CDR3 cannot be located on it reliably, and the CDR3 follows TCRdb's listing. CDR3 protein: CACSASHFRGPYEQYF. J is TRBJ2-7 and V is TRBV25-1; TRBD2, the D gene given by the table, was not confirmed from the DNA. Germline CDR1 and CDR2: MGHDK and SYGVNS. The CDR3 numbers 16 amino acids, ends counted.

This clonotype was found many times. V usage is TRBV4-3 and J usage is TRBJ2-1; TRBD1 might be the D (5 bases). The CDR3 contains 15 residues. V dropped 1 base and J dropped 3 bases, with 10 bases sitting between them. Germline-derived CDR1 and CDR2 are LGHNA and YSLEER. The CDR3 loop is CASSQAGFNYNEQFF. The DNA for the CDR3 is TGCGCCAGCAGCCAAGCAGGGTTCAACTACAATGAGCAGTTCTTC.

The table lists this clonotype with a count of one. The chain is built from TRBV29-1 and TRBJ2-7; no definite D call. Germline V CDR1 and CDR2: SQVTM, ANQGSEA. There are 11 residues in the CDR3. Trimming removed 1 base from V and 5 bases from J, with 6 bases in between. Here the CDR3 reads CSVEGFDEQYF. CDR3 nucleotides: TGCAGCGTTGAAGGGTTTGACGAGCAGTACTTC.

This clonotype occurred many times. J is TRBJ2-5 and V is TRBV7-3; D is uncertain. Trimming left V 5 bases short and J 6 bases short, with 16 bases between. CDR1 and CDR2 from the germline V gene are SGHTA and FQGTGA. There are 14 residues in the CDR3. CDR3 DNA sequence: TGTGCCAGCAGCCCCCCGGGCCGAGATCAGACCCAGTACTTC. Encoded protein: CASSPPGRDQTQYF.

The chain recombines TRBV29-1 with TRBJ1-1; 8 bases map to TRBD1. Unmatched junction bases numbered 5, after V lost 6 bases and J lost 2 bases. The CDR3 contains 13 residues. Germline CDR1 SQVTM, CDR2 ANQGSEA. The CDR3 DNA reads TGCAGCGTAAACAGGGGGGTCAACACTGAAGCTTTCTTT. It is translated as CSVNRGVNTEAFF.

This clonotype was found many times. The chain has TRBV6-2 or TRBV6-3 and TRBJ1-5; the match to TRBD1 covers 9 bases. The CDR3 runs to 17 residues. The germline CDR1 and CDR2 sequences are MNHEY and SVGEGT. The V segment lost 5 bases and the J segment 1 base; nucleotides outside the gene matches: 9. For the CDR3, the DNA is TGTGCCAGCAGTCCGGGACAGGGATATGGGAGCAATCAGCCCCAGCATTTT. Amino acids: CASSPGQGYGSNQPQHF.

This clonotype was seen only once. The rearrangement uses TRBV9 and TRBJ2-7; 8 nucleotides agree with TRBD1. CDR3 length: 15 amino acids. Germline CDR1 SGDLS, CDR2 YYNGEE. With 2 bases clipped from V and 3 bases from J, the junction kept 7 bases outside the gene matches. The CDR3 DNA sequence: TGTGCCAGCAGCGTCGGGGGACAGGAGAACTACGAGCAGTACTTC. Translation gives CASSVGGQENYEQYF.

The rearrangement links TRBV29-1 to TRBJ1-1; possible D gene TRBD1, 6 bases. Trimming cost V 3 bases and J 4 bases, with 9 bases left between them. The V gene's germline CDR1 is SQVTM and CDR2 ANQGSEA. The CDR3 is made up of 12 amino acids. The CDR3 DNA follows: TGCAGCGTTGACAGGGGATCCACTGAAGCTTTCTTT. Its protein product is CSVDRGSTEAFF.

With respect to this clonotype: This clone may be a read error of a much larger clone one base away. The CDR3: CASSQGPRTTLYGYTF. CDR3 nucleotide sequence: TGCGCCAGCAGCCAAGGACCCAGGACAACCTTATACGGCTACACCTTC. The rearrangement joins TRBV4-3 to TRBJ1-2; TRBD1 might be the D (5 bases). The germline CDR1 and CDR2 sequences are LGHNA and YSLEER. This CDR3 has 16 residues. V dropped 1 base and J dropped 8 bases, with 20 bases sitting between them.

On this clonotype itself: Because the CDR3 is missing its conserved closing phenylalanine or tryptophan, this is likely a read error. No DNA is shown, since the ends of the CDR3 on it are uncertain; the CDR3 is the one TCRdb lists. The CDR3 sequence: CASSLQGAQVY. J is TRBJ1-4 and V is TRBV11-1; the table's D call of TRBD1 was not tested on the DNA. The CDR3 extends over 11 residues, inclusive of both ends. Germline CDR1 reads SGHAT; CDR2 reads FQDESV (reference sequence).

This clonotype has ten or more counts. The chain couples TRBV2 to TRBJ1-6; no clear D gene. The CDR3 runs 14 residues. Trimming left V 7 bases short and J 6 bases short, with 13 bases between. Germline values: CDR1 SNHLY, CDR2 FYNNEI. The CDR3 DNA follows: TGTGCCAGCAAGGATCGGACGGCTAATTCACCCCTCCACTTT. Encoded protein: CASKDRTANSPLHF.

This clonotype was counted between two and nine times. A much larger clonotype is one base distant, so this may be a read error. The chain recombines TRBV20-1 with TRBJ2-5; 9 nucleotides line up with TRBD2. CDR1 DFQATT and CDR2 SNEGSKA come from the germline V gene (reference sequence). The CDR3 has 12 residues. The CDR3 loop is CSAKIAGETRYF. In DNA, the CDR3 is TGCAGTGCTAAAATAGCGGGAGAGACCCGGTACTTC.